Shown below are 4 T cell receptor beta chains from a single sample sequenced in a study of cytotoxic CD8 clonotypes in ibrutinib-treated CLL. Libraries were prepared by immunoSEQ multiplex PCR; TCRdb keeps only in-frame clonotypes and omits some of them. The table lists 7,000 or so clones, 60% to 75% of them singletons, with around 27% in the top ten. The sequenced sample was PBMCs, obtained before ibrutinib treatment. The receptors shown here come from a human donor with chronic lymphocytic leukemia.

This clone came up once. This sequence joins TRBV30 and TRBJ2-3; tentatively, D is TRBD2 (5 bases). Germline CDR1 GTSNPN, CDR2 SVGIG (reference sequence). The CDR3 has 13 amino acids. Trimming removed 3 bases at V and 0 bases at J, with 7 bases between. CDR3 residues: CAWSQRSTDTQYF. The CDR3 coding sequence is TGTGCCTGGAGCCAGCGGAGCACAGATACGCAGTATTTT.

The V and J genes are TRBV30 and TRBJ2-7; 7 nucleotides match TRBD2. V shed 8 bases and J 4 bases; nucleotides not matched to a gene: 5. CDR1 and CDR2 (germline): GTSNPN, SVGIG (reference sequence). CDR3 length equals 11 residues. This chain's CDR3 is CAGGGLYEQYF. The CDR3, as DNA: TGTGCCGGGGGGGGACTGTACGAGCAGTACTTC. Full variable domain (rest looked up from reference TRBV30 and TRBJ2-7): SQTIHQWPATLVQPVGSPLSLECTVEGTSNPNLYWYRQAAGRGLQLLFYSVGIGQISSEVPQNLSASRPQDRQFILSSKKLLLSDSGFYLCAGGGLYEQYFGPGTRLTVT.

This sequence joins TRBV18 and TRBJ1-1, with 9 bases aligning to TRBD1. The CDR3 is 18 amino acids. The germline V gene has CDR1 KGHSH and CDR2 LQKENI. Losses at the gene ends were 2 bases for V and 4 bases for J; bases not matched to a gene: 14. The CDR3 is CASSPDSSGTGLFTEAFF. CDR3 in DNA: TGTGCCAGCTCACCAGATTCCTCCGGGACAGGGCTGTTCACTGAAGCTTTCTTT.

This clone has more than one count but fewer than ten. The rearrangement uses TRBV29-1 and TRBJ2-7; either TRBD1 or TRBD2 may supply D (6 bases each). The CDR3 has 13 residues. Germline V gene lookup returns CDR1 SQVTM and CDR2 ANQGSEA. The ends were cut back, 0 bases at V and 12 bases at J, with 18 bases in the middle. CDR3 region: CSVEDRGTRNAYF. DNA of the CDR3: TGCAGCGTTGAAGATCGGGGGACAAGGAACGCGTACTTC.